Listed below are T cell receptor beta chains from one sample, sequenced in a study of T cell responses to AZD1222 COVID-19 vaccine. Using immunoSEQ multiplex PCR, the repertoire was profiled, and TCRdb retains in-frame clones only, with some absent. Altogether 15,000 to 20,000 clones are present, under 90% being singletons, with the ten largest covering 8.7%. The sequences come from peripheral blood, collected 28 days after the second AZD1222 dose. The receptors shown here come from an adult who received the AZD1222 COVID-19 vaccine. CDR3s include the opening cysteine and the closing phenylalanine or tryptophan. Fields, in order: J gene, CDR3 length, V gene, CDR3 protein.

J gene: TRBJ1-2; CDR3 length: 12; V gene: TRBV6-5; CDR3 protein: CASNGANYGYTF
J gene: TRBJ2-6; CDR3 length: 16; V gene: TRBV5-4; CDR3 protein: CASSINGVTGANVLTF
J gene: TRBJ2-6; CDR3 length: 14; V gene: TRBV18; CDR3 protein: CASSPATGANVLTF
J gene: TRBJ2-1; CDR3 length: 16; V gene: TRBV5-4; CDR3 protein: CASSPIRDKGGNEQFF
J gene: TRBJ1-2; CDR3 length: 14; V gene: TRBV2; CDR3 protein: CASSETGGNYGYTF
J gene: TRBJ1-2; CDR3 length: 14; V gene: TRBV5-6; CDR3 protein: CASSGGNPNYGYTF
J gene: TRBJ2-3; CDR3 length: 16; V gene: TRBV5-1; CDR3 protein: CASSDHSGRRTDTQYF
J gene: TRBJ1-5; CDR3 length: 13; V gene: TRBV24-1; CDR3 protein: CATGDVSNQPQHF
J gene: TRBJ1-4; CDR3 length: 14; V gene: TRBV15; CDR3 protein: CATSNGGGNEKLFF
J gene: TRBJ2-3; CDR3 length: 15; V gene: TRBV18; CDR3 protein: CASSPPATRTDTQYF